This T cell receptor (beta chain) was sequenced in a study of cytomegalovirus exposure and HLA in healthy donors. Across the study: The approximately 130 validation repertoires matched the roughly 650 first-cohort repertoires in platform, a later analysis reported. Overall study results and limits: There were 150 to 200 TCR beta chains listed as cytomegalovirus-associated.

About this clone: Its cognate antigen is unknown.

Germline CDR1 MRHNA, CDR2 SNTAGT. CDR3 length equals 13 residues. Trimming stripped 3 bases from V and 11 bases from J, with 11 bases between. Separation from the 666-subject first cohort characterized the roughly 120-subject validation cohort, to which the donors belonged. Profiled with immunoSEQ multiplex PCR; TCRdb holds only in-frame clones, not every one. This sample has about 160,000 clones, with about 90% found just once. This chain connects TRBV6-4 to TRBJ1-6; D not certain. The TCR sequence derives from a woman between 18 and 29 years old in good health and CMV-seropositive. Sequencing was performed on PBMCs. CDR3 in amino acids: CASSEEGRAPLHF. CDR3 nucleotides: TGTGCCAGCAGTGAGGAGGGTCGGGCACCCCTCCACTTT.